This TCR beta chain is drawn from a study of blood T cell repertoires in COVID-19. Study overall: Samples representing acute and convalescent COVID-19 were sourced from the United States, Italy and Spain. T cells, B-cell-depleted T cells, or PBMCs provided the cDNA or gDNA that served as material.

The authors' processing: Quantification of nucleated cells was approximated via reference gene primer amplification. Profiled with immunoSEQ multiplex PCR; TCRdb holds only in-frame clones, not every one. Clone size and V and J calls were adopted from that table, with D and trimming inferred from the DNA. The data show about 24,000 clones, around 86% seen once. The germline V and J ends were trimmed by 2 bases and 5 bases, with 15 bases remaining between them. CDR1 and CDR2 (germline): LGHNT, FRNRAP. This CDR3 comprises 15 residues. Sequenced input: peripheral blood. This receptor was obtained from a human donor with active COVID-19. The donor label of this sample is uncertain. The chain combines TRBV12-5 with TRBJ1-1; D may be TRBD1 (5 bases). CDR3 nucleotide sequence: TGTGCTAGTGGTTTGAGCGCGGGGGAGGGGACTGAAGCTTTCTTT. Its protein product is CASGLSAGEGTEAFF.